This T cell receptor beta chain was sequenced during a study of T cells in Graves' hyperthyroidism and ophthalmopathy. The study included ophthalmopathy patients with Clinical Activity Score at least 3, NOSPECS grade at least 4 and duration under 3 months. For the diagnoses, clinical symptoms, serum thyroxine and TRAb, thyroid ultrasound and orbital computed tomography were used. With 7 bases removed from V and 3 bases from J, the gap between germline ends came to 19 bases. The germline CDR1 and CDR2 sequences are DFQATT and SNEGSKA (reference sequence). This CDR3 has 15 residues. The source material, RNA transcripts, was used to amplify TCR beta CDR3 regions. The HTBI primer set drove a first-round RT-PCR of the TCR CDR3. TCRdb ran MiXCR on the multiplex PCR reads and lists one entry per CDR3 protein. The table includes about 640,000 distinct CDR3 sequences, around 20% detected once. Study-level results: Ophthalmopathy was separated from stable hyperthyroidism by a 13 V-J model.

Points on this clonotype: The antigen remains unidentified.

The J gene is TRBJ2-1, the V gene TRBV20-1, with TRBD1 as a possible D gene (6 bases). The sequenced sample was blood. The TCR was taken from a man in his thirties or forties with Graves' ophthalmopathy. The CDR3 nucleotides read TGCAGTGTTACGGCCCCTGACAGGAGCTACAATGAGCAGTTCTTC. Translated: CSVTAPDRSYNEQFF.